This T cell receptor (beta chain) was identified in a study of graft-versus-host responses after intestinal transplantation. Study overall: Transplant types were multivisceral, liver-intestinal, or isolated intestinal.

Germline lookup yields CDR1 MDHEN and CDR2 SYDVKM. This CDR3 is built from 16 residues. V was clipped by 5 bases and J by 3 bases, with 17 bases between them. Libraries were prepared by immunoSEQ multiplex PCR; TCRdb keeps only in-frame clonotypes and omits some of them. The sample lists tens of thousands of clones; more than 80% were seen once. The chain uses TRBV28 and TRBJ1-5, with D possibly being TRBD1 (5 bases). This specimen consisted of PBMCs, obtained 300 to 330 days after intestinal transplant. The origin of this receptor is a human patient who received an intestinal transplant, so some T cells may come from the graft donor. The CDR3 nucleotides read TGTGCCAGCAGTCCTACCCTGACAGCGCTCAATCAGCCCCAGCATTTT. This translates into CASSPTLTALNQPQHF.